The rows below give T cell receptor beta chains drawn from one sample of a study of early T cells in non-severe SARS-CoV-2 infection. TCRdb processed the 5' RACE reads anew with MiXCR; each CDR3 protein has one entry. Of under 70,000 distinct CDR3 sequences listed, less than 9.5% are singletons. This specimen consisted of whole blood, obtained at baseline. These receptors were collected from an adult who was a healthcare worker with PCR-confirmed SARS-CoV-2 infection or an uninfected control (not recorded which). Both conserved end residues are part of each CDR3. Each record gives: CDR3 length, clone size, J gene, D gene, V gene, CDR3 protein, CDR3 DNA. D genes are given only for firm matches. Only part of the rows carry a size: once, few, many, or a class if the clone is expanded.

CDR3 length: 15
clone size: many
J gene: TRBJ2-7
D gene: TRBD2
V gene: TRBV3-1
CDR3 protein: CASSQGLAGSYEQYF
CDR3 DNA: TGTGCCAGCAGCCAAGGGCTAGCGGGATCCTACGAGCAGTACTTC

CDR3 length: 11
clone size: -
J gene: TRBJ2-2
D gene: -
V gene: TRBV19
CDR3 protein: CASFSAGELFF
CDR3 DNA: TGTGCCAGTTTTAGTGCCGGGGAGCTGTTTTTT

CDR3 length: 16
clone size: -
J gene: TRBJ2-1
D gene: TRBD2
V gene: TRBV29-1
CDR3 protein: CSVAKGVLAGVDEQFF
CDR3 DNA: TGCAGCGTCGCGAAGGGGGTACTAGCGGGAGTTGATGAGCAGTTCTTC

CDR3 length: 15
clone size: few
J gene: TRBJ2-1
D gene: -
V gene: TRBV13
CDR3 protein: CASSGWGESYNEQFF
CDR3 DNA: TGTGCCAGCAGCGGGTGGGGGGAATCCTACAATGAGCAGTTCTTC

CDR3 length: 14
clone size: many
J gene: TRBJ2-3
D gene: -
V gene: TRBV29-1
CDR3 protein: CSVGVRRGTDTQYF
CDR3 DNA: TGCAGCGTGGGGGTCCGGAGGGGCACAGATACGCAGTATTTT

CDR3 length: 14
clone size: few
J gene: TRBJ1-5
D gene: -
V gene: TRBV5-1
CDR3 protein: CASSLSGGNQPQHF
CDR3 DNA: TGCGCCAGCAGCTTGTCTGGGGGCAATCAGCCCCAGCATTTT

CDR3 length: 15
clone size: few
J gene: TRBJ2-7
D gene: TRBD2
V gene: TRBV7-2
CDR3 protein: CASSLDASGSYEQYF
CDR3 DNA: TGTGCCAGCAGCTTAGATGCTAGCGGCTCCTACGAGCAGTACTTC

CDR3 length: 16
clone size: -
J gene: TRBJ2-3
D gene: -
V gene: TRBV6-4
CDR3 protein: CASSDSRDGGTDTQYF
CDR3 DNA: TGTGCCAGCAGTGACTCCCGGGACGGAGGCACAGATACGCAGTATTTT

CDR3 length: 15
clone size: -
J gene: TRBJ1-5
D gene: -
V gene: TRBV6-5
CDR3 protein: CASSYSGAGDQPQHF
CDR3 DNA: TGTGCCAGCAGTTACTCTGGGGCAGGGGATCAGCCCCAGCATTTT

CDR3 length: 14
clone size: -
J gene: TRBJ2-3
D gene: TRBD2
V gene: TRBV29-1
CDR3 protein: CSVEGGRYRDTQYF
CDR3 DNA: TGCAGCGTTGAGGGCGGGAGGTACCGGGATACGCAGTATTTT

CDR3 length: 13
clone size: few
J gene: TRBJ2-1
D gene: -
V gene: TRBV12-3/TRBV12-4
CDR3 protein: CASSLRRYNEQFF
CDR3 DNA: TGTGCCAGCAGTTTGAGGAGGTACAATGAGCAGTTCTTC

CDR3 length: 12
clone size: few
J gene: TRBJ2-2
D gene: -
V gene: TRBV7-3
CDR3 protein: CASTPGTGELFF
CDR3 DNA: TGTGCCAGCACCCCGGGAACCGGGGAGCTGTTTTTT

CDR3 length: 17
clone size: -
J gene: TRBJ2-2
D gene: TRBD2
V gene: TRBV4-1
CDR3 protein: CASSQGRLAPNTGELFF
CDR3 DNA: TGCGCCAGCAGCCAGGGGAGACTAGCGCCGAACACCGGGGAGCTGTTTTTT

CDR3 length: 14
clone size: few
J gene: TRBJ2-2
D gene: -
V gene: TRBV27
CDR3 protein: CAGRDKYNTGELFF
CDR3 DNA: TGTGCCGGTCGGGACAAATATAACACCGGGGAGCTGTTTTTT

CDR3 length: 12
clone size: few
J gene: TRBJ2-1
D gene: -
V gene: TRBV29-1
CDR3 protein: CSAKWGSSEQFF
CDR3 DNA: TGCAGCGCCAAATGGGGATCGAGTGAGCAGTTCTTC

CDR3 length: 13
clone size: -
J gene: TRBJ2-7
D gene: -
V gene: TRBV28
CDR3 protein: CASSFPASHEQYF
CDR3 DNA: TGTGCCAGCAGTTTCCCCGCCTCCCACGAGCAGTACTTC

CDR3 length: 13
clone size: -
J gene: TRBJ2-7
D gene: TRBD1
V gene: TRBV2
CDR3 protein: CASTLGQGYEQYF
CDR3 DNA: TGTGCCAGCACCCTTGGACAGGGCTACGAGCAGTACTTC

CDR3 length: 12
clone size: many
J gene: TRBJ1-1
D gene: TRBD1
V gene: TRBV29-1
CDR3 protein: CSGGGRGAEAFF
CDR3 DNA: TGCAGCGGAGGGGGCAGGGGCGCTGAAGCTTTCTTT

CDR3 length: 16
clone size: few
J gene: TRBJ2-7
D gene: -
V gene: TRBV12-3/TRBV12-4
CDR3 protein: CASSLRGGQTPFEQYF
CDR3 DNA: TGTGCCAGCAGTTTAAGGGGCGGACAGACCCCTTTCGAGCAGTACTTC

CDR3 length: 15
clone size: -
J gene: TRBJ1-2
D gene: -
V gene: TRBV5-1
CDR3 protein: CASSPVGQSAYGYTF
CDR3 DNA: TGCGCCAGCAGCCCCGTGGGGCAATCGGCCTATGGCTACACCTTC

CDR3 length: 10
clone size: few
J gene: TRBJ1-1
D gene: -
V gene: TRBV20-1
CDR3 protein: CSAQGTEAFF
CDR3 DNA: TGCAGTGCGCAGGGTACTGAAGCTTTCTTT

CDR3 length: 15
clone size: few
J gene: TRBJ1-1
D gene: TRBD1
V gene: TRBV27
CDR3 protein: CASSWRTQGVGEAFF
CDR3 DNA: TGTGCCAGCAGTTGGAGAACACAGGGGGTTGGTGAAGCTTTCTTT

CDR3 length: 16
clone size: -
J gene: TRBJ2-1
D gene: TRBD2
V gene: TRBV30
CDR3 protein: CAWSVLSGRLYNEQFF
CDR3 DNA: TGTGCCTGGAGTGTACTCAGCGGGAGGCTCTACAATGAGCAGTTCTTC

CDR3 length: 16
clone size: many
J gene: TRBJ2-6
D gene: TRBD1
V gene: TRBV10-3
CDR3 protein: CAISPTGGTGANVLTF
CDR3 DNA: TGTGCCATCAGTCCGACAGGGGGCACCGGGGCCAACGTCCTGACTTTC

CDR3 length: 14
clone size: -
J gene: TRBJ2-5
D gene: TRBD2
V gene: TRBV27
CDR3 protein: CASSSVAGRETQYF
CDR3 DNA: TGTGCCAGCAGTTCCGTAGCGGGCCGGGAGACCCAGTACTTC

CDR3 length: 15
clone size: -
J gene: TRBJ2-7
D gene: TRBD2
V gene: TRBV4-3
CDR3 protein: CASSQDEREGGEQYF
CDR3 DNA: TGCGCCAGCAGCCAAGACGAGCGGGAGGGCGGCGAGCAGTACTTC

CDR3 length: 14
clone size: many
J gene: TRBJ1-1
D gene: TRBD1
V gene: TRBV18
CDR3 protein: CASSPGQGNTEAFF
CDR3 DNA: TGTGCCAGCTCACCGGGACAGGGGAACACTGAAGCTTTCTTT

CDR3 length: 12
clone size: many
J gene: TRBJ1-4
D gene: -
V gene: TRBV25-1
CDR3 protein: CASKGLDEKLFF
CDR3 DNA: TGTGCCAGCAAGGGGCTCGATGAAAAACTGTTTTTT